The clone carrying this T cell receptor beta chain has just a few counts. Antigen unknown. This CDR3 has 13 amino acids. The germline V gene encodes CDR1 SNHLY and CDR2 FYNNEI. V was clipped by 2 bases and J by 2 bases, with 7 bases between them. This record belongs to a study of cytomegalovirus exposure and HLA in healthy donors. Study information: A later analysis reported the same platform for the 110 or so validation repertoires and the approximately 640 first-cohort repertoires.

The study's findings and limits: TCR beta chains numbering some 160 were designated cytomegalovirus-associated. Many donors carried some public TCRs, although rarity characterized most TCR sequences. Among the CMV-associated chains, a few were confirmed in vitro as specific for CMV antigens.

Profiling relied on immunoSEQ multiplex PCR, and the TCRdb table lists in-frame clones only, not all of them. Of some 210,000 clones in the sample, around four fifths were seen once. The origin of this receptor is a woman under 30 in good health and CMV-seronegative. The chain uses TRBV2 and TRBJ2-7; D is uncertain. The sample consisted of PBMCs. CDR3 region: CASSEPSAYEQYF. The CDR3 nucleotides read TGTGCCAGCAGTGAACCCAGTGCCTACGAGCAGTACTTC.